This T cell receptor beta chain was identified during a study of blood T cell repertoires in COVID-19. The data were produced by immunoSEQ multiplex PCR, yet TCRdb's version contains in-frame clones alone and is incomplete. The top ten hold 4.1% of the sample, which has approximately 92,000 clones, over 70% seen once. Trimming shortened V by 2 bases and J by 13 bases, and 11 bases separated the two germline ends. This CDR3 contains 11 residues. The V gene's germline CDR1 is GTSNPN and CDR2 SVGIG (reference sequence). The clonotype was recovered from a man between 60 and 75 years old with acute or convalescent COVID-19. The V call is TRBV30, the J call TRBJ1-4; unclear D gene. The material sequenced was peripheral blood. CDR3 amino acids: CAWSSWERLFF. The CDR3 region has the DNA TGTGCCTGGAGTTCTTGGGAGAGACTGTTTTTT. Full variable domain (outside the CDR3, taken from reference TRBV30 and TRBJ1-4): SQTIHQWPATLVQPVGSPLSLECTVEGTSNPNLYWYRQAAGRGLQLLFYSVGIGQISSEVPQNLSASRPQDRQFILSSKKLLLSDSGFYLCAWSSWERLFFGSGTQLSVL.